The 3 T cell receptor beta chains listed next were all sequenced from one sample in a study of CXCR3-negative and CXCR3-positive naive CD8 T cells. It was by 5' RACE with UMI labels that the TRB cDNA libraries were prepared. TCRdb reprocessed the 5' RACE reads and stores each CDR3 protein as one record, lacking DNA. In all, the sample yields fewer than 55,000 distinct CDR3 sequences. Sequencing input: naive CXCR3- CD8+ T cells from blood. Specified subset: CD45RO-CCR7+CD27+CD95- naive CD8+ T cells lacking CXCR3 (TNR3-). The receptors here all came from a human donor in good health. Some clones in this sample may be carry-over from other donors' samples.

The chain employs TRBV9 and TRBJ2-1; the TCRdb D gene call, TRBD2, has no DNA to confirm it. Germline assignment: CDR1 SGDLS and CDR2 YYNGEE. The CDR3 covers 16 residues. The CDR3: CASSKGSSGPYNEQFF.

This chain uses TRBV6-5 with TRBJ2-7; TCRdb's assignment of TRBD2 cannot be checked, as there is no DNA. Germline CDR1 MNHEY, CDR2 SVGAGI. The CDR3 is made up of 17 amino acids. CDR3 residues: CASSFIGGEGRDYEQYF.

The gene calls are TRBV29-1 and TRBJ2-7. Per germline, CDR1 SQVTM and CDR2 ANQGSEA. The CDR3 sequence is 13 residues long. The CDR3 sequence is CSVESDTYYEQYF.